This T cell receptor (beta chain) emerged from a study of OX40 agonist ivuxolimab in advanced cancers. With respect to this clone: What it recognizes is unknown.

Regarding the study as a whole: Among T cells, CD8+ cells averaged more expanded clones than CD4+ cells. Normalized expansion of T-cell clones was also low for some nonresponders. CD4+ and CD8+ blood T cells expanded clonally by week 6 at 0.1 to 3.0 mg/kg.

Germline CDR1 reads SGHRS; CDR2 reads YFSETQ. The CDR3 runs 19 residues. V lost 4 bases to trimming and J lost 1 base; unmatched junction nucleotides: 12. With autoimmune disease history or systemic immunosuppression, patients were excluded. Only in-frame clones appear in the TCRdb table, and some are missing; sequencing was by immunoSEQ multiplex PCR. The table has fewer than 65,000 clones, roughly 82% seen once. The rearrangement joins TRBV5-1 to TRBJ2-1; 12 bases are shared with TRBD2. The source material was CD4+ or CD8+ T cells sorted from blood, sampled in a trial of the OX40 agonist ivuxolimab. The sequence derives from an adult with an advanced solid tumor such as melanoma, head and neck, liver or kidney cancer. This CDR3 is CASSATSGSLGWSYNEQFF. The CDR3 DNA reads as TGCGCCAGCAGCGCGACTAGCGGGAGTTTGGGGTGGTCCTACAATGAGCAGTTCTTC.